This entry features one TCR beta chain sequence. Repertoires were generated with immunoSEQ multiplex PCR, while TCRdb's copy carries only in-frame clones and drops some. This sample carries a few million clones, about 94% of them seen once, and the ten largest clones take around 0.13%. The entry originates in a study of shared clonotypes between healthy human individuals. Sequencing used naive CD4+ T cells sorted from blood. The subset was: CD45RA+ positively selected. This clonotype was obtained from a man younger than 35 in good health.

CDR3 sequence: CASAAASGGHTDTQYF. CDR3 bases: TGTGCCAGCGCCGCGGCTAGCGGGGGCCACACAGATACGCAGTATTTT. This rearrangement joins TRBV7-3 to TRBJ2-3, with 10 bases aligning to TRBD2. The V gene's germline CDR1 is SGHTA and CDR2 FQGTGA. The CDR3 spans 16 residues. The trim removed 8 bases at V and 2 bases at J, leaving 10 bases unmatched.